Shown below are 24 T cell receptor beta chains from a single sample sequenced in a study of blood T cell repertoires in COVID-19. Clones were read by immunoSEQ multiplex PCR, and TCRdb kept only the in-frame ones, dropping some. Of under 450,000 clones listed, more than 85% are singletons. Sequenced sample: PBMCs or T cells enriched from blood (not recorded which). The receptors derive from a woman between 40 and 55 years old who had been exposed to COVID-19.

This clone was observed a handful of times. CDR3 in DNA: TGCGCCAGCAGCCCACAGAGCTCTGGAAACACCATATATTTT. Translation: CASSPQSSGNTIYF. The chain joins TRBV5-1 to TRBJ1-3; D not certain. The CDR3 is 14 amino acids. CDR1 is SGHRS and CDR2 is YFSETQ in the germline V gene. V dropped 4 bases and J dropped 0 bases, with 8 bases sitting between them.

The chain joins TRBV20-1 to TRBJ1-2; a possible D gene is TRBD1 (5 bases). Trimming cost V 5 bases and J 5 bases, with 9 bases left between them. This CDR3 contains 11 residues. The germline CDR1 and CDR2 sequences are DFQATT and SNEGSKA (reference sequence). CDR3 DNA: TGCAGTGCTCGACAGTTATATGGCTACACCTTC. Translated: CSARQLYGYTF.

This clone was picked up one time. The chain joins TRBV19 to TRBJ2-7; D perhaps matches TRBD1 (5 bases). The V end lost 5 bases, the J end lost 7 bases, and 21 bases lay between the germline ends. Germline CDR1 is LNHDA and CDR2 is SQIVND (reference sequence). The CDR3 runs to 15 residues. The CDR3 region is CASSQTVNHLGEQYF. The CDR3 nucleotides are TGTGCCAGTAGTCAGACAGTTAATCACCTGGGGGAGCAGTACTTC.

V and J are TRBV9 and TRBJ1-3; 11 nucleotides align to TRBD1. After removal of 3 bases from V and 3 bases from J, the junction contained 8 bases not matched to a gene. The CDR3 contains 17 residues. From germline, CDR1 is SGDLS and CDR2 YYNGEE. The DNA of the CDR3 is TGTGCCAGCAGCGCCTTCTCCGGGACAGGGGGTGGAAACACCATATATTTT. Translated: CASSAFSGTGGGNTIYF.

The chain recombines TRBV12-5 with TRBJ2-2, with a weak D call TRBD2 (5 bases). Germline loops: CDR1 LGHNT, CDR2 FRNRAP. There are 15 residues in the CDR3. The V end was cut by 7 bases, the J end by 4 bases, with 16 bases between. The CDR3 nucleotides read TGTGCTAGTGCCGCAACTAGTTGGGGCACCGGGGAGCTGTTTTTT. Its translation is CASAATSWGTGELFF.

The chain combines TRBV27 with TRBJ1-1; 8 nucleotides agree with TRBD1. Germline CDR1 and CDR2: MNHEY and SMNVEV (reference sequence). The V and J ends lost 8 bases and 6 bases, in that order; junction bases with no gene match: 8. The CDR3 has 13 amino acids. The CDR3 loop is CASARQGLAEAFF. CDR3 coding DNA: TGTGCCAGCGCCCGACAGGGGTTGGCTGAAGCTTTCTTT.

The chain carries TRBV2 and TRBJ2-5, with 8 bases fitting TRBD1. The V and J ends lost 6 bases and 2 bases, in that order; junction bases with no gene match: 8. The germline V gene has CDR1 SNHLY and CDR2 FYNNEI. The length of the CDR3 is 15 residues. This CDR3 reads CASRKDRVIQETQYF. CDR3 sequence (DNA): TGTGCCAGCAGAAAGGACAGGGTGATTCAAGAGACCCAGTACTTC.

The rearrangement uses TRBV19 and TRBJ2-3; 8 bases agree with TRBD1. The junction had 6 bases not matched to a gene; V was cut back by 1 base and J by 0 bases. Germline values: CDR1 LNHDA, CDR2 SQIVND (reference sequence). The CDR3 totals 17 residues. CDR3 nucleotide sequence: TGTGCCAGTAGTATAGCAGAGTGGACAGGGAGCACAGATACGCAGTATTTT. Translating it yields CASSIAEWTGSTDTQYF.

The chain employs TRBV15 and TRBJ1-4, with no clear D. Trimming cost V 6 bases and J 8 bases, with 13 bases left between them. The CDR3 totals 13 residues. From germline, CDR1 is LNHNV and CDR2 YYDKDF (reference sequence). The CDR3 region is CATRQSRREKLFF. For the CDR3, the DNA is TGTGCCACCAGGCAATCTCGGAGGGAAAAACTGTTTTTT.

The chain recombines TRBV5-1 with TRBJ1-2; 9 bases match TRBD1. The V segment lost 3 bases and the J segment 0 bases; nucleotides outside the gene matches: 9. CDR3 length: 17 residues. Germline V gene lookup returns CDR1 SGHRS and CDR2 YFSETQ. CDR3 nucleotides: TGCGCCAGCAGCTATTATCGACAGGGGGATCCTAACTATGGCTACACCTTC. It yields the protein CASSYYRQGDPNYGYTF.

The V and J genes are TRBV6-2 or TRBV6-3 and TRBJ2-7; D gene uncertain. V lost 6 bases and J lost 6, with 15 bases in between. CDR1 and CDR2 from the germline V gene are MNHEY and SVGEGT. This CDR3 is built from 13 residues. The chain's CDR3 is CASSPTPRSEQYF. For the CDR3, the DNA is TGTGCCAGCAGCCCAACCCCGAGGAGCGAGCAGTACTTC.

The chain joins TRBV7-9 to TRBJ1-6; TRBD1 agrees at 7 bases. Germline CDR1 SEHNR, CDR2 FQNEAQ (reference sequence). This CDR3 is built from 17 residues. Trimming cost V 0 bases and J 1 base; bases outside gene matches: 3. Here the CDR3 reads CASSLATGTSYNSPLHF. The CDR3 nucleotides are TGTGCCAGCAGCTTAGCGACAGGGACATCCTATAATTCACCCCTCCACTTT.

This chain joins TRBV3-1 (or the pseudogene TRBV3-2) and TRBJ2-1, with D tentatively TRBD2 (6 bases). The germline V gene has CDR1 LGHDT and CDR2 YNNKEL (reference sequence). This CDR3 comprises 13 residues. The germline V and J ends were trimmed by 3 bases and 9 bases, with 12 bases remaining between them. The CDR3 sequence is CASSQAFSGEQFF. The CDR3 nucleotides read TGTGCCAGCAGCCAGGCTTTTAGCGGTGAGCAGTTCTTC.

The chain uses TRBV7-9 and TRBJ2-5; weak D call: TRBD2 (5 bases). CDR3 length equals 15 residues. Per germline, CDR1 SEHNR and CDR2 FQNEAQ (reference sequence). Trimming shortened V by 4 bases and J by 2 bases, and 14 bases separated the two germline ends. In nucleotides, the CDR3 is TGTGCCAGCAGCTCATGGCCGGGGATACAAGAGACCCAGTACTTC. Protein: CASSSWPGIQETQYF.

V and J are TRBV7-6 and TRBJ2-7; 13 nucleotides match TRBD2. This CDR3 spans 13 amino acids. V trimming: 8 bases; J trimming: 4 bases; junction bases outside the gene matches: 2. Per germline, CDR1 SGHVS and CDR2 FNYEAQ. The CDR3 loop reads CASGLAGVYEQYF. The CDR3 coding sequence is TGTGCCAGCGGACTAGCGGGAGTATACGAGCAGTACTTC.

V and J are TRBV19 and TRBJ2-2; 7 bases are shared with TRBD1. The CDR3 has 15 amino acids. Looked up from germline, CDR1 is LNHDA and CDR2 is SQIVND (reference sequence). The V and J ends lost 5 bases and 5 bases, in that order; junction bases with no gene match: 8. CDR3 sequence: CASSLGTALTGELFF. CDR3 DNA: TGTGCCAGTAGTCTGGGGACAGCTTTAACCGGGGAGCTGTTTTTT.

As DNA, the CDR3 is TGTGCCATCAGTGATAAAGACAGGGGCGGGTACGAGCAGTACTTC. Amino acid sequence: CAISDKDRGGYEQYF. The V and J genes are TRBV10-3 and TRBJ2-7; TRBD1 agrees at 8 bases. The V and J ends lost 3 bases and 4 bases, in that order; junction bases with no gene match: 8. The V gene's germline CDR1 is ENHRY and CDR2 SYGVKD. The CDR3 runs to 15 residues.

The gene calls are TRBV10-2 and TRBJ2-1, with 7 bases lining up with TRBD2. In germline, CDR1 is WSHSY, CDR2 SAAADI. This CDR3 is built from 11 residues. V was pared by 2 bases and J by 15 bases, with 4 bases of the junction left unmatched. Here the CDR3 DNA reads TGCGCCAGCAGTGAGGGGGGGGTCCGGTTCTTC. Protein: CASSEGGVRFF.

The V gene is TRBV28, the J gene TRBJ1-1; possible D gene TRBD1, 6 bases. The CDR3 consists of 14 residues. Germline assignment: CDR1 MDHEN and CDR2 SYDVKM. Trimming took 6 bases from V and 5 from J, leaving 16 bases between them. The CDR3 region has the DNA TGTGCCAGCAGACCAGAACAGGGTCGAACTGAAGCTTTCTTT. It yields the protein CASRPEQGRTEAFF.

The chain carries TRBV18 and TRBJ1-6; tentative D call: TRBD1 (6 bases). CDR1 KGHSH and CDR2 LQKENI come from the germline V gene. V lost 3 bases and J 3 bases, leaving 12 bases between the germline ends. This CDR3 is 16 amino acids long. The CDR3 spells CASSPQGSGYNSPLHF. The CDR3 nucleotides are TGTGCCAGCTCACCGCAGGGGTCGGGCTATAATTCACCCCTCCACTTT.

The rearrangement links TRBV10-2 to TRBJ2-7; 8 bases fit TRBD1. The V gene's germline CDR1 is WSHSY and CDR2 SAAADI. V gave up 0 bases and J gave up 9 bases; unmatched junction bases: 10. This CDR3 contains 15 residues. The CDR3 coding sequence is TGCGCCAGCAGTGAGTCTCCCGGGACAGGACGGCTGCAGTACTTC. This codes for CASSESPGTGRLQYF.

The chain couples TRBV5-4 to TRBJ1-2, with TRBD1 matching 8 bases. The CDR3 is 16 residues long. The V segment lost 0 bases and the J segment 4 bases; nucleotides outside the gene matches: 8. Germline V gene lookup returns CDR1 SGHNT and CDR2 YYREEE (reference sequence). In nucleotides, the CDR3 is TGTGCCAGCAGCTTGGTCCTTTGGACAGGGAGCTATGGCTACACCTTC. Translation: CASSLVLWTGSYGYTF. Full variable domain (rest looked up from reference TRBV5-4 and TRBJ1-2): ETGVTQSPTHLIKTRGQQVTLRCSSQSGHNTVSWYQQALGQGPQFIFQYYREEENGRGNFPPRFSGLQFPNYSSELNVNALELDDSALYLCASSLVLWTGSYGYTFGSGTRLTVV.

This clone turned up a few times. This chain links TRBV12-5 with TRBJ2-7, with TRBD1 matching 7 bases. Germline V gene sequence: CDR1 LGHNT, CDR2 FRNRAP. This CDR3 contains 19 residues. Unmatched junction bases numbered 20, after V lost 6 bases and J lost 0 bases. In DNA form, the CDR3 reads TGTGCTAGTGGCCGGGCCCAACCCCCGGGACAGACATTCTCCTACGAGCAGTACTTC. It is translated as CASGRAQPPGQTFSYEQYF.

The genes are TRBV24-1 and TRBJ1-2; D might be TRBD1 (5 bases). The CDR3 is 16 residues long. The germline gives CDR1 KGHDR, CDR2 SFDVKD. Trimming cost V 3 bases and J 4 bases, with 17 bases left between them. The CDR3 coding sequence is TGTGCCACCAGTGATCCGGACACCGAGCATAGCTATGGCTACACCTTC. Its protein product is CATSDPDTEHSYGYTF.